The text below deals with one T cell receptor (beta chain). The antigen remains unidentified. The CDR3 sequence is 14 residues long. V was pared by 2 bases and J by 2 bases, with 9 bases between. Germline CDR1 SGHDT, CDR2 YYEEEE. The sample belongs to a study of T-cell memory formation after mild COVID-19. Points from the study as a whole: CD4+ bias marked clones expanding day 15 to 37, unlike balanced contracting clones.

Each CDR3 protein is one row after TCRdb ran MiXCR on the 5' RACE reads. The sample lists hundreds of thousands of distinct CDR3 sequences, roughly 17% occurring once. The rearrangement joins TRBV5-6 to TRBJ2-3; D is possibly TRBD2 (5 bases). This receptor was taken from a young man who had mild COVID-19 (a few samples of this study predate the infection). Cell type and time point are not known. The sequenced material came from PBMCs or a T cell subset sorted from them (not recorded which). CDR3 residues: CASSFLRVTDTQYF. CDR3 coding DNA: TGTGCCAGCAGCTTCTTGCGGGTCACAGATACGCAGTATTTT.